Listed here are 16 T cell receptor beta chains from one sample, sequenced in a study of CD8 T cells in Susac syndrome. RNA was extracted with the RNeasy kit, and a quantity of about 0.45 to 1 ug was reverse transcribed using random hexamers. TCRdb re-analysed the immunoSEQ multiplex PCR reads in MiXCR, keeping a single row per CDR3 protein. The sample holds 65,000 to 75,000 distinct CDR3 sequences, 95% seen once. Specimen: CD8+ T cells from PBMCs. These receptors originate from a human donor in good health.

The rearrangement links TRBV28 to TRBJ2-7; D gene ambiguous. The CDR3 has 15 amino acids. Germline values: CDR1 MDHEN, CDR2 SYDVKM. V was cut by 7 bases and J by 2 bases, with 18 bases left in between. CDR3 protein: CASTVVGLSPYEQYF. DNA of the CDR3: TGTGCCAGCACGGTGGTGGGTCTTTCCCCCTACGAGCAGTACTTC.

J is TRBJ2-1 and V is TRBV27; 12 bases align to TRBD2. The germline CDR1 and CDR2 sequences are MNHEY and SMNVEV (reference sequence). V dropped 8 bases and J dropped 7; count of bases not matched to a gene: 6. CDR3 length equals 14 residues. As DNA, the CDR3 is TGTGCCAGCCGCAGGACTAGCGGGGAGAATGAGCAGTTCTTC. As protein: CASRRTSGENEQFF.

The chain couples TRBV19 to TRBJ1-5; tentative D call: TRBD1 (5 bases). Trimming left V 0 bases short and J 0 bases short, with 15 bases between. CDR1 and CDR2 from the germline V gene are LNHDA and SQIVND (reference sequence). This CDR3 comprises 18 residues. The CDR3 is CASSIEPDTGYSNQPQHF. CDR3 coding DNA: TGTGCCAGTAGTATAGAGCCGGACACGGGATATAGCAATCAGCCCCAGCATTTT.

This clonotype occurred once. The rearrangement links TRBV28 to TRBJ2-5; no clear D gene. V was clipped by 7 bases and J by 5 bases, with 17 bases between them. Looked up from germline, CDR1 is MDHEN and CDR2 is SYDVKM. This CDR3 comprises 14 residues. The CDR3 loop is CASTKLLLRETQYF. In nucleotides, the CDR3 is TGTGCCAGCACCAAACTACTCTTGCGGGAGACCCAGTACTTC.

CDR3 nucleotide sequence: TGCAGCGTTGTCGGGACCGGGGAGCTGTTTTTT. It encodes CSVVGTGELFF. The chain couples TRBV29-1 to TRBJ2-2, with D unclear. V dropped 4 bases and J dropped 5 bases, with 5 bases sitting between them. Germline values: CDR1 SQVTM, CDR2 ANQGSEA. The length of the CDR3 is 11 residues.

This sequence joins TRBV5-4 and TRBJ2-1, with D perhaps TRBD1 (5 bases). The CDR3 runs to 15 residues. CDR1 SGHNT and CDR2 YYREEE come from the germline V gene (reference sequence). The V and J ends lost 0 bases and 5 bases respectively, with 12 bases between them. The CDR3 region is CASSLVGATNNEQFF. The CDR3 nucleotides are TGTGCCAGCAGCTTGGTAGGGGCCACTAACAATGAGCAGTTCTTC.

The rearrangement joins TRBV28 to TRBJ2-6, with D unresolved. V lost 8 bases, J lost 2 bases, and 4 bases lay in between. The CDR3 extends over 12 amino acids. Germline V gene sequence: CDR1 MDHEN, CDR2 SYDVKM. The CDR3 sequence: CASGPGANVLTF. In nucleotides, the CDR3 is TGTGCCAGCGGACCTGGGGCCAACGTCCTGACTTTC.

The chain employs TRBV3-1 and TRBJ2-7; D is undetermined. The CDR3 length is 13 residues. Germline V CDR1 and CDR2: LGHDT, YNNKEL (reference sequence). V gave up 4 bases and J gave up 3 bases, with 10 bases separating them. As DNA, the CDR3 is TGTGCCAGCAGCCTACAAGGGCACTACGAGCAGTACTTC. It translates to CASSLQGHYEQYF.

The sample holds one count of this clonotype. Written as DNA, the CDR3 is TGTGCCAGCAGTGACCGAGCGGGGGGGGGAAATGAGCAGTTCTTC. Its protein product is CASSDRAGGGNEQFF. J is TRBJ2-1 and V is TRBV6-4; 10 bases are a match to TRBD2. CDR1 MRHNA and CDR2 SNTAGT come from the germline V gene. The CDR3 contains 15 residues. V shed 2 bases, J shed 7 bases, and the junction held 5 bases outside the gene matches.

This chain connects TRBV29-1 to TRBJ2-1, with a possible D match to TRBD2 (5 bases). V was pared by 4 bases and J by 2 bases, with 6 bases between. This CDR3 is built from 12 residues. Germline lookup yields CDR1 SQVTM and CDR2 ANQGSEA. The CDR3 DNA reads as TGCAGCGTTGTAGCGCCCTACAATGAGCAGTTCTTC. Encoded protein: CSVVAPYNEQFF.

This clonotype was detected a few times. CDR3 sequence reads: CASSPLVARFRQETQYF. CDR3 nucleotide sequence: TGCGCCAGCAGCCCCCTCGTAGCCAGATTTAGACAAGAGACCCAGTACTTC. The chain combines TRBV4-1 with TRBJ2-5; D gene unclear. The CDR3 extends over 17 amino acids. The ends were cut back, 4 bases at V and 2 bases at J, with 20 bases in the middle. From germline, CDR1 is MGHRA and CDR2 YSYEKL.

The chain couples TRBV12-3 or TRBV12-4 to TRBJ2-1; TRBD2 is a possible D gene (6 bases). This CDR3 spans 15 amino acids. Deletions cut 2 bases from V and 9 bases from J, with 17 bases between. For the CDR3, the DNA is TGTGCCAGCAGTTTAATAGCGGCTCCGGATGGTGAGCAGTTCTTC. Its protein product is CASSLIAAPDGEQFF.

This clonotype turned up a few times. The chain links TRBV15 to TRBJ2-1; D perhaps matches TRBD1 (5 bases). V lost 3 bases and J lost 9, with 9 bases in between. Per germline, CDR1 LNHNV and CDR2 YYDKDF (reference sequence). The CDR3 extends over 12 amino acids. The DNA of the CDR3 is TGTGCCACCAGCAGCACAGGACGTGAGCAGTTCTTC. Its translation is CATSSTGREQFF.

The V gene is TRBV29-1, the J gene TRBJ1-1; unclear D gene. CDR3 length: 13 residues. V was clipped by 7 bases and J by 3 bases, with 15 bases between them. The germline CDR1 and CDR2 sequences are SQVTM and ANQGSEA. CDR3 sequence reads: CSAPTPLDTEAFF. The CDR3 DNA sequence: TGCAGCGCACCCACACCGTTGGACACTGAAGCTTTCTTT. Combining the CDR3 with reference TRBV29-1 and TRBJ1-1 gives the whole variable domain SAVISQKPSRDICQRGTSLTIQCQVDSQVTMMFWYRQQPGQSLTLIATANQGSEATYESGFVIDKFPISRPNLTFSTLTVSNMSPEDSSIYLCSAPTPLDTEAFFGQGTRLTVV.

The CDR3 sequence is CASSATGGEGDTQYF. The CDR3 nucleotides read TGTGCCAGCAGCGCCACCGGCGGGGAGGGAGATACGCAGTATTTT. V usage is TRBV9 and J usage is TRBJ2-3; 7 positions agree with TRBD2. Trimming removed 3 bases from V and 5 bases from J; junction bases left unmatched: 9. Germline V gives CDR1 SGDLS, CDR2 YYNGEE. This CDR3 region has 15 residues.

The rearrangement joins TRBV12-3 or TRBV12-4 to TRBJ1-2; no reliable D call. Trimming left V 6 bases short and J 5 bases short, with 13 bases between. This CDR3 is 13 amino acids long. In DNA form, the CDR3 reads TGTGCCAGCAGCCGGGTGGTGGGTTATGGCTACACCTTC. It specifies CASSRVVGYGYTF.